The 25 T cell receptor beta chains below come from one sample, sequenced in a study of human CD8 memory T cell subsets. UMI-labeled 5' RACE was used to make TCR beta libraries. TCRdb reprocessed the 5' RACE reads and keeps a single row for each CDR3 protein, giving no DNA. This sample carries approximately 3,700 distinct CDR3 sequences, with roughly a third going to the ten biggest clones. Sequenced sample: CD8+ effector memory T cells (TEM) sorted from PBMCs. Described subset: effector memory CD8 T cells, CCR7- CD45RO+ CD95+. The receptors shown here come from a human donor in good health.

V usage is TRBV27 and J usage is TRBJ1-1. The V gene's germline CDR1 is MNHEY and CDR2 SMNVEV (reference sequence). This CDR3 spans 13 amino acids. Here the CDR3 reads CASSVYMNTEAFF.

The chain joins TRBV6-5 to TRBJ2-2; TCRdb's D gene call, TRBD2, goes unchecked for lack of DNA. Germline V gives CDR1 MNHEY, CDR2 SVGAGI. This CDR3 has 16 amino acids. CDR3: CASSRGLAVNTGELFF.

Its frequency marks this clonotype as medium-sized. The chain carries TRBV11-3 and TRBJ2-7; no DNA is available, so the TRBD2 call from TCRdb remains unchecked. This CDR3 has 14 amino acids. CDR1 and CDR2 from the germline V gene are SGHNT and YENEEA. CDR3 residues: CASSLAGVAYEQYF.

This rearrangement joins TRBV6-2 or TRBV6-3 to TRBJ2-7; the TRBD1 assignment by TCRdb is unverifiable without DNA. The CDR3 loop spans 15 amino acids. Germline V gives CDR1 MNHEY, CDR2 SVGEGT. The CDR3 region is CASSFRDPGGYEQYF.

V gene TRBV14 combines with J gene TRBJ2-5; TCRdb calls TRBD1, which cannot be checked without DNA. Germline CDR1 reads SGHDN; CDR2 reads FVKESK. CDR3 length: 18 amino acids. The CDR3 protein is CASSQAVPGQVREETQYF.

The rearrangement uses TRBV19 and TRBJ2-7; with no DNA, the TCRdb D assignment of TRBD1 cannot be verified. The germline gives CDR1 LNHDA, CDR2 SQIVND (reference sequence). The CDR3 has 14 amino acids. This CDR3 reads CATTPTGGFYEQYF.

The chain carries TRBV29-1 and TRBJ2-1; TCRdb designates TRBD2, a call that cannot be tested without DNA. The CDR3 spans 16 residues. Looked up from germline, CDR1 is SQVTM and CDR2 is ANQGSEA. The CDR3 reads CSVESIGAGIYNEQFF.

This chain joins TRBV4-2 and TRBJ2-7. Germline lookup yields CDR1 LGHNA and CDR2 YNFKEQ. CDR3 length: 15 residues. Here the CDR3 reads CASSQDDRGSYEQYF.

The chain is built from TRBV6-5 and TRBJ2-1; as DNA is missing, the TRBD1 call by TCRdb cannot be tested. The CDR3 loop spans 11 amino acids. CDR1 and CDR2 (germline): MNHEY, SVGAGI. The CDR3 sequence is CASSYLGGQFF.

The gene calls are TRBV10-2 and TRBJ2-1; no DNA is available, so the TRBD2 call from TCRdb remains unchecked. The germline CDR1 and CDR2 sequences are WSHSY and SAAADI. This CDR3 has 14 amino acids. The CDR3 loop reads CATQGLAGDNEQFF.

The rearrangement joins TRBV9 to TRBJ2-7. CDR1 and CDR2 from the germline V gene are SGDLS and YYNGEE. The CDR3 runs to 17 residues. CDR3 sequence reads: CASSVAEMVRESNEQYF.

The chain uses TRBV2 and TRBJ2-7; TCRdb's D gene call, TRBD1, goes unchecked for lack of DNA. This CDR3 contains 15 residues. Per the germline V gene, CDR1 is SNHLY and CDR2 is FYNNEI. The CDR3 protein is CASNPPGQGVSEQYF.

This clonotype is labeled medium-sized based on frequency. The chain carries TRBV7-9 and TRBJ2-1; the TRBD1 assignment by TCRdb is unverifiable without DNA. The CDR3 is 15 residues long. From germline, CDR1 is SEHNR and CDR2 FQNEAQ (reference sequence). The CDR3: CASSLSAPGDNEQFF.

This clonotype is identified as medium-sized from frequency. The chain has TRBV29-1 and TRBJ2-7. CDR3 length: 12 residues. Germline V gives CDR1 SQVTM, CDR2 ANQGSEA. The CDR3 here is CSVVAFTYEQYF.

The chain uses TRBV2 and TRBJ1-1. This CDR3 is 11 amino acids long. From germline, CDR1 is SNHLY and CDR2 FYNNEI. CDR3: CARQSNTEAFF.

The chain has TRBV29-1 and TRBJ2-7. The CDR3 sequence is 15 residues long. Germline CDR1 is SQVTM and CDR2 is ANQGSEA. The CDR3 region is CSVEEEAGSSYEQYF.

The rearrangement links TRBV15 to TRBJ2-6; no DNA is available, so the TRBD2 call from TCRdb remains unchecked. CDR1 and CDR2 (germline): LNHNV, YYDKDF (reference sequence). The CDR3 runs to 16 residues. CDR3 in amino acids: CATSREAGSGANVLTF.

CDR3 loop: CASSLGVGLGEQYF. The chain uses TRBV13 and TRBJ2-7; the D call of TRBD2 rests on TCRdb alone, since no DNA is present to check it. Germline CDR1 reads PRHDT; CDR2 reads FYEKMQ (reference sequence). The CDR3 spans 14 residues.

By frequency, this clonotype is medium-sized (0.01 to 0.1%). V usage is TRBV6-1 and J usage is TRBJ2-2; the D gene TCRdb calls, TRBD1, cannot be checked with no DNA. The CDR3 length is 18 residues. Germline assignment: CDR1 MNHNS and CDR2 SASEGT. CDR3 region: CASSPVPGGAGDTGELFF.

The rearrangement links TRBV7-9 to TRBJ2-5; TCRdb's D gene call, TRBD2, goes unchecked for lack of DNA. The germline V gene encodes CDR1 SEHNR and CDR2 FQNEAQ (reference sequence). The CDR3 is 16 amino acids. CDR3 sequence: CASSSRLAAPQETQYF.

The chain employs TRBV19 and TRBJ2-5; TCRdb proposes TRBD2, but this gene call is untestable without DNA. The germline CDR1 and CDR2 sequences are LNHDA and SQIVND (reference sequence). This CDR3 has 17 residues. The CDR3 here is CASSIDGPTSAQETQYF.

This clonotype is deemed medium-sized (0.01 to 0.1%) by its frequency. The rearrangement uses TRBV9 and TRBJ2-5; TCRdb designates TRBD1, a call that cannot be tested without DNA. This CDR3 region has 15 residues. Germline V CDR1 and CDR2: SGDLS, YYNGEE. The CDR3 here is CASSVAEGGPETQYF.

The chain is built from TRBV12-3 or TRBV12-4 and TRBJ2-1; as DNA is missing, the TRBD2 call by TCRdb cannot be tested. CDR3 length: 15 residues. The CDR3 here is CASSDLAEPYNEQFF.

The rearrangement links TRBV29-1 to TRBJ2-7; TCRdb's D call, TRBD1, is unchecked because there is no DNA. Germline CDR1 and CDR2: SQVTM and ANQGSEA. The CDR3 spans 13 residues. This chain's CDR3 is CSVEYPGAYEQYF.

This clonotype counts as medium-sized by frequency. This chain links TRBV27 with TRBJ2-1. The CDR3 is 13 amino acids. CDR1 and CDR2 from the germline V gene are MNHEY and SMNVEV (reference sequence). CDR3 in amino acids: CASGGFSYNEQFF.